The next 28 T cell receptor beta chains were all read from a single sample in a study of T-cell reconstitution after alpha-beta-depleted transplantation in children. Molecular barcoding with unique molecular identifiers was used for the TCRbeta library. TCRdb reprocessed the PCR reads via MiXCR and lists one record per CDR3 protein. Here the sample spans just under 250,000 distinct CDR3 sequences, roughly 23% being singletons. Sequenced material: PBMCs, taken before TCRalphabeta/CD19-depleted stem cell transplant. The receptors were gathered from a girl aged 2-10 years with Fanconi anemia, due to receive a stem cell transplant.

This clonotype has a handful of counts. The genes are TRBV28 and TRBJ2-7, with 9 nucleotides matching TRBD2. Germline-derived CDR1 and CDR2 are MDHEN and SYDVKM. V shed 2 bases, J shed 4 bases, and the junction held 9 bases outside the gene matches. The CDR3 spans 16 residues. Here the CDR3 DNA reads TGTGCCAGCAGTTTACCCCTATCTAGCGGGGAGTACGAGCAGTACTTC. Protein product: CASSLPLSSGEYEQYF. Using reference TRBV28 and TRBJ2-7 for the parts outside the CDR3, the full variable domain is DVKVTQSSRYLVKRTGEKVFLECVQDMDHENMFWYRQDPGLGLRLIYFSYDVKMKEKGDIPEGYSVSREKKERFSLILESASTNQTSMYLCASSLPLSSGEYEQYFGPGTRLTVT.

This clonotype was counted a few times. The chain uses TRBV28 and TRBJ2-7; 9 bases agree with TRBD1. The CDR3 runs 13 residues. The germline V gene encodes CDR1 MDHEN and CDR2 SYDVKM. The junction had 6 bases not matched to a gene; V was cut back by 9 bases and J by 3 bases. CDR3 protein: CASQTGGIYEQYF. CDR3 nucleotide sequence: TGTGCCAGTCAGACAGGGGGGATCTACGAGCAGTACTTC.

This clonotype was detected many times. The gene calls are TRBV5-1 and TRBJ2-1, with TRBD1 as a possible D gene (6 bases). V lost 4 bases, J lost 1 base, and 9 bases lay in between. Germline values: CDR1 SGHRS, CDR2 YFSETQ. The CDR3 totals 14 residues. The CDR3 spells CASSMTGSYNEQFF. DNA for the CDR3: TGCGCCAGCAGCATGACAGGTTCCTACAATGAGCAGTTCTTC.

This clonotype showed up many times. The chain employs TRBV7-2 and TRBJ2-7, with D possibly TRBD1 on 6 matching bases. The CDR3 is made up of 14 amino acids. Between the trimmed V and J ends, which lost 3 bases and 3 bases, there was a span of 12 bases. CDR1 and CDR2 (germline): SGHTA, FQGNSA. The DNA of the CDR3 is TGTGCCAGCAGCTTGGCCGGACAGCGCTACGAGCAGTACTTC. Residues: CASSLAGQRYEQYF.

The chain carries TRBV12-5 and TRBJ2-3; D might be TRBD2 (6 bases). The ends were cut back, 5 bases at V and 2 bases at J, with 14 bases in the middle. The CDR3 covers 15 residues. The germline V gene encodes CDR1 LGHNT and CDR2 FRNRAP. The CDR3 DNA is TGTGCTAGTGGTAGAGGGCTAGCGAACACAGATACGCAGTATTTT. This sequence encodes CASGRGLANTDTQYF. Filled out from reference TRBV12-5 and TRBJ2-3, the complete variable domain reads DARVTQTPRHKVTEMGQEVTMRCQPILGHNTVFWYRQTMMQGLELLAYFRNRAPLDDSGMPKDRFSAEMPDATLATLKIQPSEPRDSAVYFCASGRGLANTDTQYFGPGTRLTVL.

This clonotype was seen ten or more times. No conserved phenylalanine or tryptophan is present at the end of the CDR3, so a read error is the likely explanation. V usage is TRBV20-1 and J usage is TRBJ2-7, with D perhaps TRBD2 (6 bases). Germline V CDR1 and CDR2: DFQATT, SNEGSKA (reference sequence). V was cut by 6 bases and J by 2 bases, with 20 bases left in between. CDR3 length: 15 residues. The CDR3 sequence is CSAKKPGTATYEQYY. The CDR3, as DNA: TGCAGTGCAAAGAAACCCGGGACTGCGACCTACGAGCAGTACTAC.

To note about this clonotype: Just one base apart from a much larger clone, this may be a read error. Since the CDR3 does not end with the conserved phenylalanine or tryptophan, this likely comes from a read error. The chain uses TRBV12-3 or TRBV12-4 and TRBJ2-1; D is unclear. CDR3 length equals 8 residues. V lost 11 bases, J lost 7 bases, and 3 bases lay in between. The CDR3: CALNEQFC. DNA for the CDR3: TGTGCCCTAAATGAGCAGTTCTGC.

This clonotype showed up just a few times. The rearrangement uses TRBV29-1 and TRBJ2-2, with TRBD2 as a possible D gene (6 bases). V lost 6 bases to trimming and J lost 0 bases, with 11 bases between them. The CDR3 length is 14 residues. CDR1 and CDR2 from the germline V gene are SQVTM and ANQGSEA. Written as DNA, the CDR3 is TGCAGCGTATTCGGGACTGCGAACACCGGGGAGCTGTTTTTT. This sequence encodes CSVFGTANTGELFF.

This clonotype was recorded at least ten times. DNA for the CDR3: TGTGCCACCAGCAGAGATGGGCGGGTGCTCTCACCCCTCCACTTT. Protein product: CATSRDGRVLSPLHF. The chain recombines TRBV15 with TRBJ1-6; no reliable D call. CDR3 size: 15 residues. Per the germline V gene, CDR1 is LNHNV and CDR2 is YYDKDF (reference sequence). Trimming took 0 bases from V and 10 from J, leaving 13 bases between them.

V usage is TRBV11-2 and J usage is TRBJ2-5; perhaps TRBD2 as D (6 bases). With 1 base removed from V and 2 bases from J, the gap between germline ends came to 17 bases. CDR3 length: 17 residues. Germline loops: CDR1 SGHAT, CDR2 FQNNGV. The CDR3 DNA reads TGTGCCAGCAGCTTAGTCGGGAGAGGAGAAGGACAAGAGACCCAGTACTTC. This gives the protein CASSLVGRGEGQETQYF.

The rearrangement uses TRBV7-9 and TRBJ1-1; maybe TRBD1 (5 bases). In germline, CDR1 is SEHNR, CDR2 FQNEAQ (reference sequence). This CDR3 is built from 14 residues. With 2 bases removed from V and 1 base from J, the gap between germline ends came to 8 bases. The chain's CDR3 is CASSLPGENTEAFF. CDR3 DNA sequence: TGTGCCAGCAGCTTACCGGGGGAGAACACTGAAGCTTTCTTT.

This clonotype appeared many times. The chain uses TRBV7-9 and TRBJ2-2, with 7 positions matching TRBD1. The CDR3 runs 17 residues. The germline V gene has CDR1 SEHNR and CDR2 FQNEAQ (reference sequence). J lost 3 bases, V lost 4 bases, and 11 bases had no gene match. The CDR3 region is CASSSTRDSVHTGELFF. As DNA, the CDR3 is TGTGCCAGCAGCTCGACCCGGGACAGCGTGCACACCGGGGAGCTGTTTTTT.

This clonotype has a handful of counts. This chain joins TRBV29-1 and TRBJ2-7, with D possibly matching TRBD2 (5 bases). Germline V CDR1 and CDR2: SQVTM, ANQGSEA. V lost 5 bases to trimming and J lost 5 bases, with 19 bases between them. The CDR3 sequence is 14 residues long. Here the CDR3 reads CSVCQALGAHEQYF. In nucleotides, the CDR3 is TGCAGCGTTTGCCAGGCCCTGGGAGCCCACGAGCAGTACTTC.

The chain employs TRBV18 and TRBJ2-5; D remains unclear. The CDR3 runs to 12 residues. Between the trimmed V and J ends, which lost 3 bases and 10 bases, there was a span of 12 bases. In germline, CDR1 is KGHSH, CDR2 LQKENI. CDR3 residues: CASSPEGKGQYF. The DNA for the CDR3 is TGTGCCAGCTCACCGGAAGGGAAGGGCCAGTACTTC.

In its sample, this clonotype was seen many times. The chain has TRBV20-1 and TRBJ2-3, with D perhaps matching TRBD2 (5 bases). Per the germline V gene, CDR1 is DFQATT and CDR2 is SNEGSKA (reference sequence). Trimming pared 3 bases from V and 6 bases from J, leaving 13 bases between. The CDR3 loop spans 13 amino acids. CDR3 in amino acids: CSASSMVADTQYF. The CDR3 DNA reads TGCAGTGCTAGCTCCATGGTAGCGGATACGCAGTATTTT.

V gene TRBV7-2 combines with J gene TRBJ2-3; 7 bases agree with TRBD2. J lost 5 bases, V lost 0 bases, and 11 bases had no gene match. CDR1 and CDR2 (germline): SGHTA, FQGNSA. The CDR3 has 17 amino acids. CDR3 sequence: CASSLARSSLAVDTQYF. The CDR3 DNA is TGTGCCAGCAGCTTAGCGCGGTCGAGCCTAGCGGTAGATACGCAGTATTTT.

This clonotype was seen many times. J is TRBJ2-1 and V is TRBV5-6; maybe TRBD1 (5 bases). Deletions cut 3 bases from V and 1 base from J, with 17 bases between. Germline V gene lookup returns CDR1 SGHDT and CDR2 YYEEEE. The CDR3 contains 17 residues. The CDR3 protein is CASSSRSGKVSYNEQFF. CDR3 sequence (DNA): TGTGCCAGCAGCTCACGATCAGGGAAGGTATCCTACAATGAGCAGTTCTTC. The whole variable domain, remainder taken from reference TRBV5-6 and TRBJ2-1, is DAGVTQSPTHLIKTRGQQVTLRCSPKSGHDTVSWYQQALGQGPQFIFQYYEEEERQRGNFPDRFSGHQFPNYSSELNVNALLLGDSALYLCASSSRSGKVSYNEQFFGPGTRLTVL.

This clonotype turned up a few times. The rearrangement joins TRBV6-1 to TRBJ2-3; TRBD2 might be the D (6 bases). Germline loops: CDR1 MNHNS, CDR2 SASEGT. This CDR3 has 16 amino acids. Between the trimmed V and J ends, which lost 2 bases and 2 bases, there was a span of 14 bases. For the CDR3, the DNA is TGTGCCAGCAGTGAACTTCAAGGACTACTCACAGATACGCAGTATTTT. Protein: CASSELQGLLTDTQYF.

This clonotype was counted many times. The gene calls are TRBV27 and TRBJ2-2; maybe TRBD2 (5 bases). V was shortened by 3 bases and J by 9 bases, with 11 bases between the two germline ends. Germline V gives CDR1 MNHEY, CDR2 SMNVEV (reference sequence). The CDR3 extends over 13 amino acids. The CDR3 region has the DNA TGTGCCAGCAGTTTTGCGAGGGTACGGGAGCTGTTTTTT. The encoded protein is CASSFARVRELFF.

This clonotype was counted at least ten times. The chain recombines TRBV24-1 with TRBJ2-1, with 10 nucleotides matching TRBD2. After removal of 1 base from V and 4 bases from J, the junction contained 6 bases not matched to a gene. The CDR3 loop spans 17 amino acids. Germline values: CDR1 KGHDR, CDR2 SFDVKD. The CDR3 protein is CATSDLKREGLYNEQFF. Here the CDR3 DNA reads TGTGCCACCAGTGATTTAAAGCGGGAGGGCCTGTACAATGAGCAGTTCTTC.

This clonotype has ten or more counts. The chain couples TRBV10-3 to TRBJ2-3; the D is unclear. Germline V gives CDR1 ENHRY, CDR2 SYGVKD. Trimming cost V 8 bases and J 5 bases, with 14 bases left between them. The CDR3 loop spans 13 amino acids. The CDR3 region is CAIESDSGDTQYF. CDR3 sequence (DNA): TGTGCCATCGAGTCAGACTCGGGAGATACGCAGTATTTT.

The chain joins TRBV10-3 to TRBJ1-1; D perhaps matches TRBD1 (5 bases). Trimming removed 10 bases at V and 8 bases at J, with 17 bases between. This CDR3 has 12 residues. Germline CDR1 is ENHRY and CDR2 is SYGVKD. DNA of the CDR3: TGTGCCACAATCGGGACCGCGACCGAAGCTTTCTTT. Translated, it gives CATIGTATEAFF.

This clonotype was counted at least ten times. The CDR3 loop reads CSAGHPLTNNEQFF. For the CDR3, the DNA is TGCAGTGCTGGGCATCCTCTAACTAACAATGAGCAGTTCTTC. The V gene is TRBV20-1, the J gene TRBJ2-1; D gene ambiguous. CDR1 and CDR2 from the germline V gene are DFQATT and SNEGSKA (reference sequence). This CDR3 is built from 14 residues. Trimming left V 5 bases short and J 5 bases short, with 16 bases between.

This clonotype has just a few counts. This chain links TRBV28 with TRBJ2-1, with D unclear. CDR1 is MDHEN, CDR2 SYDVKM, per germline. Deletions cut 5 bases from V and 13 bases from J, with 12 bases between. The CDR3 totals 11 residues. CDR3 nucleotide sequence: TGTGCCAGCAGTCATATAACGTTTCAGTTCTTC. Encoded protein: CASSHITFQFF.

This clonotype showed up just once. The chain carries TRBV6-4 and TRBJ2-1; D perhaps matches TRBD2 (5 bases). V was cut by 0 bases and J by 6 bases, with 12 bases left in between. The CDR3 is 15 residues long. CDR1 and CDR2 (germline): MRHNA, SNTAGT. The CDR3 DNA is TGTGCCAGCAGTGACTCGTCCCGGACTGCCAATGAGCAGTTCTTC. Protein product: CASSDSSRTANEQFF.

This clonotype was counted many times. This rearrangement joins TRBV20-1 to TRBJ1-5, with D uncertain. Germline CDR1 reads DFQATT; CDR2 reads SNEGSKA (reference sequence). The CDR3 length is 14 residues. Trimming pared 2 bases from V and 7 bases from J, leaving 15 bases between. The CDR3 region has the DNA TGCAGTGCTAGATGGGCCTTGACTGGCCAGCCCCAGCATTTT. Amino acid sequence: CSARWALTGQPQHF.

This clonotype was counted ten times or more. V usage is TRBV29-1 and J usage is TRBJ2-5, with D perhaps matching TRBD2 (6 bases). Germline assignment: CDR1 SQVTM and CDR2 ANQGSEA. V was cut by 4 bases and J by 2 bases, with 20 bases left in between. The CDR3 sequence is 16 residues long. CDR3 region: CSVVGGKYNPQETQYF. CDR3 in DNA: TGCAGCGTTGTCGGGGGTAAATACAATCCTCAAGAGACCCAGTACTTC. The full variable domain, its missing parts supplied by reference TRBV29-1 and TRBJ2-5, is SAVISQKPSRDICQRGTSLTIQCQVDSQVTMMFWYRQQPGQSLTLIATANQGSEATYESGFVIDKFPISRPNLTFSTLTVSNMSPEDSSIYLCSVVGGKYNPQETQYFGPGTRLLVL.

The sample holds many counts of this clonotype. The chain employs TRBV4-2 and TRBJ2-2; D unresolved. Germline CDR1 and CDR2: LGHNA and YNFKEQ. The CDR3 loop spans 13 amino acids. The V end lost 7 bases, the J end lost 9 bases, and 15 bases lay between the germline ends. CDR3 region: CASTRRDSRELFF. CDR3 nucleotides: TGTGCCAGCACCCGCCGCGATTCCCGGGAGCTGTTTTTT.